Below are 26 T cell receptor beta chains sequenced from a single sample in a study of shared clonotypes between healthy human individuals. Libraries were prepared by immunoSEQ multiplex PCR; TCRdb keeps only in-frame clonotypes and omits some of them. The sample lists around 1 million clones, about three quarters occurring once. The material sequenced was memory CD4+ T cells sorted from blood. As to subset: CD45RA-negative fraction. The receptors derive from a man younger than 30 in good health.

The V gene is TRBV27, the J gene TRBJ2-1; TRBD1 or TRBD2 may be the D gene (5 bases each). The CDR3 is made up of 17 amino acids. The V end was cut by 6 bases, the J end by 0 bases, with 18 bases between. The V gene's germline CDR1 is MNHEY and CDR2 SMNVEV (reference sequence). CDR3 protein: CASRAPGPVASYNEQFF. The CDR3 nucleotides are TGTGCCAGCAGGGCGCCGGGACCCGTAGCCTCCTACAATGAGCAGTTCTTC.

The chain has TRBV7-2 and TRBJ2-7; 12 bases match TRBD2. The CDR3 runs 15 residues. Germline CDR1 is SGHTA and CDR2 is FQGNSA. V gave up 5 bases and J gave up 3 bases; unmatched junction bases: 5. CDR3 nucleotides: TGTGCCAGCAGCGTAACACTAGCGGGGGGCTACGAGCAGTACTTC. Translated: CASSVTLAGGYEQYF.

V gene TRBV4-1 combines with J gene TRBJ1-5, with D possibly TRBD1 on 6 matching bases. Germline V gene lookup returns CDR1 MGHRA and CDR2 YSYEKL. V was cut by 2 bases and J by 4 bases, with 12 bases left in between. The length of the CDR3 is 15 residues. In DNA form, the CDR3 reads TGCGCCAGCAGCCAACCGGGGGCGGGGAATCAGCCCCAGCATTTT. Translated: CASSQPGAGNQPQHF.

This clone has more than one count but fewer than ten. This chain connects TRBV27 to TRBJ1-3; TRBD1 might be the D (5 bases). The V gene's germline CDR1 is MNHEY and CDR2 SMNVEV (reference sequence). V lost 4 bases, J lost 0 bases, and 10 bases lay in between. The CDR3 has 15 residues. CDR3 protein: CASSSRVASGNTIYF. CDR3 sequence (DNA): TGTGCCAGCAGTTCCAGGGTCGCCTCTGGAAACACCATATATTTT.

The CDR3 loop reads CASSLPHRSYEQYF. CDR3 in DNA: TGTGCCAGCAGCCTTCCCCACAGGTCCTACGAGCAGTACTTC. The V and J genes are TRBV7-2 and TRBJ2-7; TRBD1 might be the D (5 bases). V was trimmed by 5 bases and J by 1 base, leaving 12 bases between them. Looked up from germline, CDR1 is SGHTA and CDR2 is FQGNSA. CDR3 length: 14 amino acids.

CDR3 nucleotides: TGTGCCAGCAGCCAAGGGTGGGCGGGGGCTAGCACAGATACGCAGTATTTT. Translating gives CASSQGWAGASTDTQYF. The chain has TRBV4-2 and TRBJ2-3; a possible D gene is TRBD2 (7 bases). The V gene lost 1 base and the J gene lost 0 bases, with 14 bases spanning the gap. Germline V CDR1 and CDR2: LGHNA, YNFKEQ. The CDR3 is 17 amino acids.

Points on this clone: Other DNA sequences in this specimen translate into the identical CDR3. The rearrangement joins TRBV6-1 to TRBJ2-7; possible D gene TRBD2, 6 bases. V was cut by 8 bases and J by 4 bases, with 12 bases left in between. The germline gives CDR1 MNHNS, CDR2 SASEGT. There are 12 residues in the CDR3. This CDR3 is CASSRGSYEQYF. The CDR3 DNA is TGTGCCAGCTCACGGGGGTCTTACGAGCAGTACTTC.

This clone was recorded a few times. The chain is built from TRBV27 and TRBJ2-2; no firm D call. Germline values: CDR1 MNHEY, CDR2 SMNVEV (reference sequence). The CDR3 totals 16 residues. The V end was cut by 3 bases, the J end by 5 bases, with 16 bases between. The CDR3 protein is CASSFAGARDTGELFF. The CDR3 nucleotides read TGTGCCAGCAGTTTCGCCGGTGCTCGAGATACCGGGGAGCTGTTTTTT.

The chain joins TRBV14 to TRBJ2-5; D not certain. This CDR3 comprises 13 residues. V was clipped by 3 bases and J by 4 bases, with 9 bases between them. CDR1 SGHDN and CDR2 FVKESK come from the germline V gene. Written as DNA, the CDR3 is TGTGCCAGCAGCCAGGGGTTCAGAGAGACCCAGTACTTC. Protein product: CASSQGFRETQYF.

V gene TRBV7-6 combines with J gene TRBJ2-7; possibly TRBD1 for D (5 bases). The CDR3 contains 12 residues. Germline V gene data show CDR1 as SGHVS and CDR2 as FNYEAQ. V was pared by 4 bases and J by 4 bases, with 8 bases between. The CDR3 nucleotides are TGTGCCAGCAGCTCAGGGTTTTACGAGCAGTACTTC. Translating gives CASSSGFYEQYF.

The chain is built from TRBV18 and TRBJ2-7; 10 positions match TRBD2. Germline V gives CDR1 KGHSH, CDR2 LQKENI. Trimming at V came to 4 bases and at J to 4 bases, leaving 7 bases not matched to a gene. The CDR3 length is 15 residues. CDR3 in DNA: TGTGCCAGCTCACAGTCTAGCGGGGGCCCTTACGAGCAGTACTTC. This encodes CASSQSSGGPYEQYF.

The J gene is TRBJ2-7, the V gene TRBV15, with a tentative D call TRBD1 (6 bases). Per the germline V gene, CDR1 is LNHNV and CDR2 is YYDKDF (reference sequence). The CDR3 is 15 amino acids. V lost 0 bases, J lost 4 bases, and 13 bases lay in between. The CDR3 here is CATSRDFGQTYEQYF. The CDR3 bases are TGTGCCACCAGCAGAGATTTCGGACAGACTTACGAGCAGTACTTC. Drawing the rest from reference TRBV15 and TRBJ2-7, the complete variable domain is DAMVIQNPRYQVTQFGKPVTLSCSQTLNHNVMYWYQQKSSQAPKLLFHYYDKDFNNEADTPDNFQSRRPNTSFCFLDIRSPGLGDTAMYLCATSRDFGQTYEQYFGPGTRLTVT.

Only one count was recorded for this clone. The rearrangement links TRBV7-2 to TRBJ1-2; D remains ambiguous. The germline gives CDR1 SGHTA, CDR2 FQGNSA. The CDR3 spans 14 residues. V dropped 2 bases and J dropped 2 bases, with 9 bases sitting between them. The CDR3: CASSLRSENYGYTF. CDR3 DNA: TGTGCCAGCAGCTTAAGATCAGAGAACTATGGCTACACCTTC.

The V call is TRBV10-3, the J call TRBJ1-5; 8 positions agree with TRBD1. This CDR3 has 14 amino acids. Trimming at V came to 3 bases and at J to 8 bases, leaving 6 bases not matched to a gene. The V gene's germline CDR1 is ENHRY and CDR2 SYGVKD. The CDR3 DNA follows: TGTGCCATCAGTGATGGACAGGGTTCCGAGCCCCAGCATTTT. Translation gives CAISDGQGSEPQHF.

The J gene is TRBJ2-5, the V gene TRBV11-2; 10 bases align to TRBD1. The CDR3 has 16 residues. CDR1 SGHAT and CDR2 FQNNGV come from the germline V gene. The junction had 8 bases not matched to a gene; V was cut back by 2 bases and J by 5 bases. The CDR3: CASSLRPTGGAETQYF. Here the CDR3 DNA reads TGTGCCAGCAGCTTAAGGCCGACAGGGGGCGCGGAGACCCAGTACTTC.

About this clone itself: Relative to the germline gene, one junction end is altered; a read error may explain this. The chain combines TRBV7-7 with TRBJ1-1; 12 bases line up with TRBD1. The germline V gene encodes CDR1 SSHAT and CDR2 FNYEAQ (reference sequence). This CDR3 contains 16 residues. The CDR3 sequence: CASNPGTGGPNTEAFF. CDR3 bases: TGTGCTAGCAACCCCGGGACAGGGGGCCCTAACACTGAAGCTTTCTTT.

V usage is TRBV5-1 and J usage is TRBJ2-1, with D perhaps assigned TRBD1 or TRBD2 (6 bases each). V lost 2 bases, J lost 7 bases, and 13 bases lay in between. Germline CDR1 SGHRS, CDR2 YFSETQ. This CDR3 contains 14 residues. The CDR3 region is CASSFSRGRNEQFF. Written as DNA, the CDR3 is TGCGCCAGCAGCTTTTCAAGGGGGAGGAATGAGCAGTTCTTC.

Regarding this clone: Other DNA sequences of this sample code for an identical CDR3. The chain links TRBV30 to TRBJ1-5; perhaps TRBD1 as D (6 bases). Germline V gives CDR1 GTSNPN, CDR2 SVGIG (reference sequence). Deletions cut 0 bases from V and 7 bases from J, with 10 bases between. CDR3 length equals 13 residues. The CDR3 region is CAWSVQGGQPQHF. In DNA form, the CDR3 reads TGTGCCTGGAGTGTACAGGGCGGGCAGCCCCAGCATTTT.

V usage is TRBV6-5 and J usage is TRBJ2-3, with 13 bases lining up with TRBD2. The germline gives CDR1 MNHEY, CDR2 SVGAGI. J gave up 5 bases and V 2 bases, and 4 bases lay outside the gene matches. CDR3 length equals 16 residues. Here the CDR3 DNA reads TGTGCCAGCAGTTACGGATGGACTAGCGGGGGAGATACGCAGTATTTT. It is translated as CASSYGWTSGGDTQYF.

The V and J genes are TRBV5-1 and TRBJ2-5; TRBD2 is a possible D gene (6 bases). Looked up from germline, CDR1 is SGHRS and CDR2 is YFSETQ. Trimming cost V 0 bases and J 1 base, with 13 bases left between them. This CDR3 comprises 16 residues. The CDR3: CASSLGGAGSQETQYF. The CDR3 region has the DNA TGCGCCAGCAGCTTGGGAGGGGCGGGGAGCCAAGAGACCCAGTACTTC. The full variable domain, rest sourced from reference TRBV5-1 and TRBJ2-5, is KAGVTQTPRYLIKTRGQQVTLSCSPISGHRSVSWYQQTPGQGLQFLFEYFSETQRNKGNFPGRFSGRQFSNSRSEMNVSTLELGDSALYLCASSLGGAGSQETQYFGPGTRLLVL.

J is TRBJ1-2 and V is TRBV7-8; tentative D call: TRBD1 (6 bases). CDR3 size: 11 residues. Trimming took off 4 bases at V and 13 bases at J, with 13 bases between the two ends. Germline lookup yields CDR1 SGHVS and CDR2 FQNEAQ. The CDR3 DNA reads as TGTGCCAGCAGCTCAGCGGGGGCTAGCACCTTC. Protein: CASSSAGASTF. Filled out from reference TRBV7-8 and TRBJ1-2, the complete variable domain reads GAGVSQSPRYKVAKRGQDVALRCDPISGHVSLFWYQQALGQGPEFLTYFQNEAQLDKSGLPSDRFFAERPEGSVSTLKIQRTQQEDSAVYLCASSSAGASTFGSGTRLTVV.

The chain links TRBV10-3 to TRBJ2-5; 11 bases align to TRBD1. Per germline, CDR1 ENHRY and CDR2 SYGVKD. V was pared by 0 bases and J by 5 bases, with 8 bases of the junction left unmatched. The CDR3 runs to 17 residues. The CDR3 sequence is CAISESRRTGGPETQYF. CDR3 DNA: TGTGCCATCAGTGAGTCGAGGAGGACAGGGGGCCCCGAGACCCAGTACTTC.

V usage is TRBV28 and J usage is TRBJ2-7, with 8 bases that match TRBD1. Trimming removed 6 bases from V and 5 bases from J; junction bases left unmatched: 12. The CDR3 spans 15 residues. Germline CDR1 reads MDHEN; CDR2 reads SYDVKM. In nucleotides, the CDR3 is TGTGCCAGCAGCCGAACCGGACAGGGTGTACACGAGCAGTACTTC. Protein product: CASSRTGQGVHEQYF.

The chain is built from TRBV6-5 and TRBJ2-1; possibly TRBD1 for D (5 bases). Germline values: CDR1 MNHEY, CDR2 SVGAGI. CDR3 size: 12 residues. V was clipped by 6 bases and J by 10 bases, with 13 bases between them. In DNA, the CDR3 is TGTGCCAGCAGAGACAGAACTCGGGAGCAGTTCTTC. The encoded protein is CASRDRTREQFF.

The rearrangement joins TRBV30 to TRBJ1-1; weak D call: TRBD1 (5 bases). Germline-derived CDR1 and CDR2 are GTSNPN and SVGIG (reference sequence). V was clipped by 2 bases and J by 3 bases, with 16 bases between them. The length of the CDR3 is 15 residues. CDR3 sequence: CAWSSRAWGDTEAFF. In DNA form, the CDR3 reads TGTGCCTGGAGTAGTCGTGCTTGGGGGGACACTGAAGCTTTCTTT.

The chain couples TRBV2 to TRBJ1-1; possibly TRBD1 for D (5 bases). Germline V gene data show CDR1 as SNHLY and CDR2 as FYNNEI. V was pared by 4 bases and J by 3 bases, with 18 bases between. This CDR3 spans 16 amino acids. CDR3 amino acids: CASSARSGRDDTEAFF. The DNA of the CDR3 is TGTGCCAGCAGTGCCAGGTCGGGCAGGGATGACACTGAAGCTTTCTTT.